Here is one T cell receptor (beta chain) with its context. Its specificity is not known. This entry comes from a study of T cell responses to AZD1222 COVID-19 vaccine. The germline CDR1 and CDR2 sequences are LNHDA and SQIVND (reference sequence). Trimming stripped 5 bases from V and 5 bases from J, with 11 bases between. The CDR3 extends over 13 amino acids. Sequencing used immunoSEQ multiplex PCR; TCRdb keeps in-frame clones, though not all of them. Among tens of thousands of clones listed, 85% to 90% were seen once. Study results and caveats: With dominance at 160-218 and 743-854, vaccine-associated CD4 TCRs spanned spike.

This TCR derives from an adult in good health. The chain has TRBV19 and TRBJ2-3; D is unclear. Specimen: peripheral blood, collected on day 0 of AZD1222 vaccination. CDR3 in amino acids: CASSSRFLDTQYF. The CDR3 bases are TGTGCCAGTAGTTCTCGTTTTTTAGATACGCAGTATTTT.